Listed below are T cell receptor beta chains from one sample, sequenced in a study of blood T cell repertoires in COVID-19. Assay: immunoSEQ multiplex PCR; the TCRdb copy retains only in-frame clones and omits some. This table has under 250,000 clones, about four fifths appearing once. Sequenced material: peripheral blood. The receptors shown here come from a woman aged 18 to 35 with acute or convalescent COVID-19. Each CDR3 is given with its conserved first and last residue. D genes are given only for firm matches. Clone size is not always given. Where it is, it says once, few, many or a class for expanded clones.

J: TRBJ1-1
D: .
V: TRBV25-1
size: .
DNA: TGTGCCAGCAGGGGGGGACACACTGAAGCTTTCTTT
CDR3: CASRGGHTEAFF

J: TRBJ2-2
D: TRBD2
V: TRBV19
size: .
DNA: TGTGCCAGTAGTTCCCAGGGGACTAGCGGGGACTACACCGGGGAGCTGTTTTTT
CDR3: CASSSQGTSGDYTGELFF

J: TRBJ2-5
D: TRBD1
V: TRBV27
size: .
DNA: TGTGCCAGCAGTGGAGCAGGGGGCTACCCCCTAGAGACCCAGTACTTC
CDR3: CASSGAGGYPLETQYF

J: TRBJ2-7
D: .
V: TRBV3-1/TRBV3-2
size: .
DNA: TGTGCCAGCAGCCCACAACCCTCGGGGGGCATGTACGAGCAGTACTTC
CDR3: CASSPQPSGGMYEQYF

J: TRBJ2-7
D: .
V: TRBV6-5
size: .
DNA: TGTGCCAGCAGTTACTCTACAGGCGAGCAGTACTTC
CDR3: CASSYSTGEQYF

J: TRBJ1-2
D: TRBD1
V: TRBV24-1
size: .
DNA: TGTGCCACCAGTGGGGGCAGGGGGAACTATGGCTACACCTTC
CDR3: CATSGGRGNYGYTF

J: TRBJ1-3
D: TRBD1
V: TRBV10-3
size: once
DNA: TGTGCCATCAGGGGAACGGGACAGGGAGTGTGGGACACCATATATTTT
CDR3: CAIRGTGQGVWDTIYF

J: TRBJ1-5
D: TRBD1
V: TRBV11-3
size: .
DNA: TGTGCCAGCAGCTTAGTTGGGGCCAGGGGGCTGCTTCAGCCCCAGCATTTT
CDR3: CASSLVGARGLLQPQHF

J: TRBJ1-6
D: TRBD1
V: TRBV28
size: .
DNA: TGTGCCAGCCTCCGGGACAGGGGATTTGATTCACCCCTCCACTTT
CDR3: CASLRDRGFDSPLHF

J: TRBJ2-2
D: TRBD1
V: TRBV4-3
size: .
DNA: TGCGCCAGCAGCCCCTCCCCGGGACAGGGGACTCACACCGGGGAGCTGTTTTTT
CDR3: CASSPSPGQGTHTGELFF

J: TRBJ2-6
D: TRBD1
V: TRBV4-2
size: .
DNA: TGTGCCAGCAGCCAACGACCGGGACAGGGGGTCTCTGGGGCCAACGTCCTGACTTTC
CDR3: CASSQRPGQGVSGANVLTF

J: TRBJ2-1
D: .
V: TRBV6-6
size: .
DNA: TGTGCCAGCAGTTACTCGGTCGGGCGGGAAGGCAATGAGCAGTTCTTC
CDR3: CASSYSVGREGNEQFF

J: TRBJ2-2
D: TRBD1
V: TRBV20-1
size: .
DNA: TGCAGTGCTAGTAACAGGGGTAACACCGGGGAGCTGTTTTTT
CDR3: CSASNRGNTGELFF

J: TRBJ2-5
D: .
V: TRBV7-9
size: .
DNA: TGTGCCAGCAGCTTCCCTCCGGACGGGAGACCTTTTCAAGAGACCCAGTACTTC
CDR3: CASSFPPDGRPFQETQYF

J: TRBJ1-6
D: .
V: TRBV7-2
size: .
DNA: TGTGCCAGCAGCCTAGTGGCAGGCTACGATAATTCACCCCTCCACTTT
CDR3: CASSLVAGYDNSPLHF

J: TRBJ2-7
D: .
V: TRBV30
size: .
DNA: TGTGCCTGGATCGCCTCAGCCTACGAGCAGTACTTC
CDR3: CAWIASAYEQYF

J: TRBJ1-3
D: .
V: TRBV12-3/TRBV12-4
size: .
DNA: TGTGCCAGCAGTTTATTCGCTGGAAACACCATATATTTT
CDR3: CASSLFAGNTIYF

J: TRBJ1-1
D: .
V: TRBV28
size: .
DNA: TGTGCCAGCAGTTCCGGGGGTGGGTGGTCGAACACTGAAGCTTTCTTT
CDR3: CASSSGGGWSNTEAFF

J: TRBJ2-5
D: .
V: TRBV7-9
size: .
DNA: TGTGCCAGCAGCCCTAGGGGGACGGTCCAAGAGACCCAGTACTTC
CDR3: CASSPRGTVQETQYF

J: TRBJ2-7
D: .
V: TRBV13
size: .
DNA: TGTGCCAGCAGCTTAGGGTACAGGACCTACGAGCAGTACTTC
CDR3: CASSLGYRTYEQYF

J: TRBJ1-6
D: .
V: TRBV6-5
size: .
DNA: TGTGCCAGCACTCGGGACACCCTTGGCTCACCCCTCCACTTT
CDR3: CASTRDTLGSPLHF

J: TRBJ1-5
D: .
V: TRBV9
size: .
DNA: TGTGCCAGCAGCGTAGGGCAGTGGAGCAATCAGCCCCAGCATTTT
CDR3: CASSVGQWSNQPQHF

J: TRBJ1-6
D: TRBD1
V: TRBV27
size: .
DNA: TGTGCCAGCAGTTTCACAGGGGGAAGTGTCCTGGTTCACTTT
CDR3: CASSFTGGSVLVHF